A single TCR beta chain is shown here with its context. No antigen is known for it. TCR beta VDJ combinations and CDR3 sequences were profiled from genomic DNA. Each CDR3 protein is one row after TCRdb ran MiXCR on the reads. Of 300,000 or so distinct CDR3 sequences in the sample, 45% to 70% are singletons; the top ten hold 6.5% to 10%. This record belongs to a study of CD8+CD57+ T cells in acquired aplastic anemia. About the study: Mean DNA quantity obtained from sorted CD4+ and CD8+ cells was about 3.2 ug. Findings of the study overall: Patients and controls shared nearly 30 CD8+ CDR3 sequences, which appeared highly expressed in patients and within their immunodominant clones. Significance was not reached for CD8+ Simpson's diversity between patients and controls.

The CDR3 contains 13 residues. Germline V gene lookup returns CDR1 SNHLY and CDR2 FYNNEI. With 6 bases clipped from V and 11 bases from J, the junction kept 9 bases outside the gene matches. The chain links TRBV2 to TRBJ2-2, with TRBD2 identical over 7 bases. The source is a human donor with severe aplastic anemia or a healthy control (not recorded which). Sequencing was carried out using sorted CD4+, CD8+, or CD8+CD57+ T cells (not recorded which) from PBMCs. In DNA, the CDR3 is TGTGCCAGCAGGACCTCAGGGAGGGATGAGCTGTTTTTT. Its protein product is CASRTSGRDELFF.